Sequencing of this T cell receptor beta chain was carried out in a study of naive and memory T cell subsets. Whole blood, 2 to 2.5 ml, came from adult healthy volunteers. A UMI-containing oligonucleotide was joined by 3' ligation to the TCR cDNA template. Cells were not sorted; total RNA input targeted about 1 to 1000 ng. Study-level findings and limits: Potentially, T cell activation and differentiation skew this RNA-based measurement.

Blood and skin TCR RNA was reverse transcribed with alpha and beta constant primers. Ligated cDNA underwent four rounds of PCR with nested alpha and beta constant region primers and SP2. Via MiXCR, TCRdb re-called the 5' RACE reads, giving one row per CDR3 protein. This sample has 20,000 to 25,000 distinct CDR3 sequences; 4% to 4.5% occur once, and the top ten carry approximately 7.8%. CDR1 and CDR2 (germline): MGHRA, YSYEKL. V dropped 1 base and J dropped 7 bases, with 11 bases sitting between them. The CDR3 is made up of 15 amino acids. This clonotype has at least ten counts. Its antigen remains unidentified.

The chain recombines TRBV4-1 with TRBJ1-6; maybe TRBD1 (5 bases). This receptor was obtained from a male donor in good health. In nucleotides, the CDR3 is TGCGCCAGCAGCCAAGGAGGCAGGGCGAATTCACCCCTCCACTTT. It translates to CASSQGGRANSPLHF.